The 14 T cell receptor beta chains listed next were all sequenced from one sample in a study of blood T cell repertoires in COVID-19. Here immunoSEQ multiplex PCR was the method, and the copy in TCRdb shows in-frame clones only, minus some. Of roughly 210,000 clones listed, around 80% are singletons. The material sequenced was peripheral blood. The receptor source for this set is a woman of 80 years or more with COVID-19, enrolled during active disease.

This clone was observed once. The chain is built from TRBV29-1 and TRBJ1-1; 7 positions agree with TRBD1. The CDR3 is made up of 14 amino acids. The ends lost 3 bases at V and 4 bases at J; junction bases unmatched: 8. From germline, CDR1 is SQVTM and CDR2 ANQGSEA. In DNA, the CDR3 is TGCAGCGTTGAGTCCGGGACAGCGGGCACTGAAGCTTTCTTT. This sequence encodes CSVESGTAGTEAFF.

The chain links TRBV6-2 or TRBV6-3 to TRBJ1-5; 12 bases line up with TRBD1. The CDR3 sequence is 15 residues long. Per germline, CDR1 MNHEY and CDR2 SVGEGT. The J segment lost 7 bases and the V segment lost 2 bases, leaving 3 bases of the junction unmatched. The CDR3 spells CASSYGGQGAQPQHF. CDR3 nucleotide sequence: TGTGCCAGCAGTTACGGGGGACAGGGGGCACAGCCCCAGCATTTT.

The V call is TRBV5-1, the J call TRBJ1-6; 8 bases agree with TRBD1. V trimming: 4 bases; J trimming: 11 bases; junction bases outside the gene matches: 14. Per the germline V gene, CDR1 is SGHRS and CDR2 is YFSETQ. The CDR3 contains 16 residues. The CDR3 coding sequence is TGCGCCAGCAGCCCCGAAGGCGGGACAGGAGCTACACCCCTCCACTTT. Its translation is CASSPEGGTGATPLHF. The full variable domain, rest sourced from reference TRBV5-1 and TRBJ1-6, is KAGVTQTPRYLIKTRGQQVTLSCSPISGHRSVSWYQQTPGQGLQFLFEYFSETQRNKGNFPGRFSGRQFSNSRSEMNVSTLELGDSALYLCASSPEGGTGATPLHFGNGTRLTVT.

CDR3 sequence reads: CASSPSGGPYNEQFF. CDR3 coding DNA: TGTGCCAGCAGCCCGAGCGGGGGGCCCTACAATGAGCAGTTCTTC. This chain uses TRBV11-3 with TRBJ2-1; 9 bases match TRBD2. The CDR3 totals 15 residues. V dropped 5 bases and J dropped 2; count of bases not matched to a gene: 4. Germline V lookup: CDR1 SGHNT, CDR2 YENEEA.

This clone was observed a few times. This rearrangement joins TRBV5-1 to TRBJ2-3; TRBD2 matches 9 bases. V trimming: 2 bases; J trimming: 4 bases; junction bases outside the gene matches: 5. The germline V gene encodes CDR1 SGHRS and CDR2 YFSETQ. CDR3 length: 15 residues. The CDR3 loop is CASSFRGGASDTQYF. In DNA, the CDR3 is TGCGCCAGCAGCTTCCGCGGGGGGGCCTCAGATACGCAGTATTTT.

J is TRBJ2-3 and V is TRBV28, with 10 bases lining up with TRBD2. The length of the CDR3 is 18 residues. The J segment lost 4 bases and the V segment lost 5 bases, leaving 15 bases of the junction unmatched. The germline CDR1 and CDR2 sequences are MDHEN and SYDVKM. CDR3 residues: CASSLRSWSGGGADTQYF. The CDR3 region has the DNA TGTGCCAGCAGTCTAAGGTCATGGAGCGGGGGGGGAGCAGATACGCAGTATTTT.

The chain employs TRBV6-4 and TRBJ2-6; 7 nucleotides line up with TRBD2. The CDR3 sequence is 16 residues long. Germline trimming cut 2 bases from V and 2 bases from J; bases unmatched to any gene: 3. Germline CDR1 MRHNA, CDR2 SNTAGT. The CDR3 reads CASSDDRGAGANVLTF. Here the CDR3 DNA reads TGTGCCAGCAGTGACGATCGGGGGGCTGGGGCCAACGTCCTGACTTTC.

This clone turned up a few times. This chain links TRBV3-1 (or the pseudogene TRBV3-2) with TRBJ1-5, with D possibly being TRBD1 (5 bases). The CDR3 sequence is 13 residues long. In germline, CDR1 is LGHDT, CDR2 YNNKEL (reference sequence). Trimming left V 1 base short and J 6 bases short, with 7 bases between. The CDR3 bases are TGTGCCAGCAGCCAAGGAACAGGTCAGCCCCAGCATTTT. Translation gives CASSQGTGQPQHF.

J is TRBJ2-3 and V is TRBV21-1; TRBD2 is the table's D call and was not checked against the DNA. TRBV21-1 is given as a pseudogene. CDR3 length: 15 amino acids. The CDR3 here is CASRDGGALTDTQYF. As DNA, the CDR3 is TGTGCCAGCAGAGATGGGGGGGCGCTAACAGATACGCAGTATTTT.

The chain uses TRBV30 and TRBJ1-2; possibly TRBD1 for D (6 bases). Germline V gene lookup returns CDR1 GTSNPN and CDR2 SVGIG (reference sequence). V was pared by 2 bases and J by 2 bases, with 12 bases between. The CDR3 runs to 14 residues. The CDR3: CAWSSRQGNYGYTF. The DNA of the CDR3 is TGTGCCTGGAGTTCGAGGCAGGGGAACTATGGCTACACCTTC. The full variable domain, rest sourced from reference TRBV30 and TRBJ1-2, is SQTIHQWPATLVQPVGSPLSLECTVEGTSNPNLYWYRQAAGRGLQLLFYSVGIGQISSEVPQNLSASRPQDRQFILSSKKLLLSDSGFYLCAWSSRQGNYGYTFGSGTRLTVV.

This clone was found a few times. The V and J genes are TRBV7-9 and TRBJ1-1; no clear D gene. The CDR3 covers 13 residues. From germline, CDR1 is SEHNR and CDR2 FQNEAQ (reference sequence). V was clipped by 1 base and J by 0 bases, with 3 bases between them. In DNA form, the CDR3 reads TGTGCCAGCAGCTTAGACTTGAACACTGAAGCTTTCTTT. Amino acids: CASSLDLNTEAFF.

The V call is TRBV10-3, the J call TRBJ1-3, with TRBD1 matching 12 bases. The V segment lost 4 bases and the J segment 3 bases; nucleotides outside the gene matches: 7. CDR1 and CDR2 from the germline V gene are ENHRY and SYGVKD. The CDR3 extends over 17 amino acids. The CDR3 coding sequence is TGTGCCATCAGTGGCCCGGGACAGGGGGCCAATGGAAACACCATATATTTT. It codes for CAISGPGQGANGNTIYF.

CDR3 nucleotide sequence: TGTGCCAGCAGTACAGGTTATACGCAGTATTTT. This codes for CASSTGYTQYF. The rearrangement joins TRBV6-5 to TRBJ2-3; tentatively, D is TRBD1 (5 bases). The CDR3 runs 11 residues. Trimming pared 5 bases from V and 7 bases from J, leaving 7 bases between. The germline gives CDR1 MNHEY, CDR2 SVGAGI.

This clone was seen just once. The chain has TRBV13 and TRBJ2-5, with D possibly matching TRBD1 (6 bases). V lost 5 bases to trimming and J lost 10 bases, with 11 bases between them. The CDR3 runs 11 residues. The germline V gene encodes CDR1 PRHDT and CDR2 FYEKMQ (reference sequence). As DNA, the CDR3 is TGTGCCAGCAGCCAAACAGGGAACCAGTACTTC. The encoded protein is CASSQTGNQYF.